A selection of T cell receptor beta chains follows, all from one sample in a study of CD8+CD57+ T cells in acquired aplastic anemia. TCRdb called the reads again in MiXCR, with one record for every CDR3 protein. Of 100,000 to 150,000 distinct CDR3 sequences in the sample, over 30% were seen once. The sequenced sample consisted of sorted CD4+, CD8+, or CD8+CD57+ T cells (not recorded which) from PBMCs. The source of these receptors is a human donor with aplastic anemia. Both conserved end residues are part of each CDR3. A D gene is named only where the DNA matches it firmly. Clone size is given for some rows only: seen once, a few or many times, or a class if the clone is expanded.

CDR3 protein: CASSIKEEKQPQHF
CDR3 DNA: TGTGCCAGTAGTATAAAGGAGGAAAAGCAGCCCCAGCATTTT
D gene: -
V gene: TRBV19
J gene: TRBJ1-5
clone size: -

CDR3 protein: CSVSRDRGARYYGYTF
CDR3 DNA: TGCAGCGTCTCCCGGGACAGGGGGGCTCGGTACTATGGCTACACCTTC
D gene: TRBD1
V gene: TRBV29-1
J gene: TRBJ1-2
clone size: -

CDR3 protein: CSVGQGDGYGYTF
CDR3 DNA: TGCAGCGTGGGACAGGGGGACGGCTATGGCTACACCTTC
D gene: TRBD1
V gene: TRBV29-1
J gene: TRBJ1-2
clone size: -

CDR3 protein: CSATAASGGYNEQFF
CDR3 DNA: TGCAGTGCTACGGCCGCTAGCGGGGGGTACAATGAGCAGTTCTTC
D gene: TRBD2
V gene: TRBV20-1
J gene: TRBJ2-1
clone size: -

CDR3 protein: CASSIREQNYEQYF
CDR3 DNA: TGTGCCAGTAGTATACGTGAACAGAACTACGAGCAGTACTTC
D gene: -
V gene: TRBV19
J gene: TRBJ2-7
clone size: -

CDR3 protein: CASSSDRLSGNTIYF
CDR3 DNA: TGTGCCAGCAGTTCCGACAGGCTCTCTGGAAACACCATATATTTT
D gene: -
V gene: TRBV7-9
J gene: TRBJ1-3
clone size: many

CDR3 protein: CASRSDREANEKLFF
CDR3 DNA: TGCGCCAGTAGGAGCGACAGGGAAGCTAATGAAAAACTGTTTTTT
D gene: TRBD1
V gene: TRBV5-1
J gene: TRBJ1-4
clone size: -

CDR3 protein: CASGVGNLAGVDTQYF
CDR3 DNA: TGTGCCAGCGGCGTCGGGAACTTAGCGGGGGTAGATACGCAGTATTTT
D gene: TRBD2
V gene: TRBV7-9
J gene: TRBJ2-3
clone size: many

CDR3 protein: CSLEQLAGGMTQYF
CDR3 DNA: TGCAGCTTGGAACAGCTAGCGGGGGGTATGACCCAGTACTTC
D gene: TRBD2
V gene: TRBV29-1
J gene: TRBJ2-5
clone size: -

CDR3 protein: CASSRGVENTEAFF
CDR3 DNA: TGTGCCAGCTCTAGAGGGGTGGAGAACACTGAAGCTTTCTTT
D gene: -
V gene: TRBV18
J gene: TRBJ1-1
clone size: -

CDR3 protein: CASSALRGDNEKLFF
CDR3 DNA: TGTGCCAGCAGCGCCCTAAGGGGGGATAATGAAAAACTGTTTTTT
D gene: -
V gene: TRBV9
J gene: TRBJ1-4
clone size: many

CDR3 protein: CASTLIPGQGAYGYTF
CDR3 DNA: TGTGCCAGTACCCTCATCCCCGGACAGGGGGCCTATGGCTACACCTTC
D gene: TRBD1
V gene: TRBV19
J gene: TRBJ1-2
clone size: many

CDR3 protein: CASSETGYDYTF
CDR3 DNA: TGTGCCAGTAGTGAGACAGGGTATGATTACACCTTC
D gene: TRBD1
V gene: TRBV19
J gene: TRBJ1-2
clone size: -

CDR3 protein: CASSGSDRGYEQYF
CDR3 DNA: TGTGCCAGCAGCGGATCCGACAGGGGCTACGAGCAGTACTTC
D gene: TRBD1
V gene: TRBV6-1
J gene: TRBJ2-7
clone size: -

CDR3 protein: CASTVDSSYEQYF
CDR3 DNA: TGTGCCAGCACCGTGGACAGCTCCTACGAGCAGTACTTC
D gene: -
V gene: TRBV12-3/TRBV12-4
J gene: TRBJ2-7
clone size: many

CDR3 protein: CASSEAIGGSYGYTF
CDR3 DNA: TGCGCCAGCAGTGAGGCGATAGGTGGAAGTTATGGCTACACCTTC
D gene: -
V gene: TRBV10-2
J gene: TRBJ1-2
clone size: -

CDR3 protein: CSAESAYGYTF
CDR3 DNA: TGCAGCGCAGAGAGCGCGTATGGCTACACCTTC
D gene: -
V gene: TRBV29-1
J gene: TRBJ1-2
clone size: -

CDR3 protein: CASSQTHGGPVGTPLHF
CDR3 DNA: TGTGCCAGCAGCCAGACTCATGGGGGGCCTGTCGGGACACCCCTCCACTTT
D gene: -
V gene: TRBV9
J gene: TRBJ1-6
clone size: many